This passage covers 9 T cell receptor beta chains from one sample sequenced in a study of human T cells and chemical hapten exposure. As for time point: patch test 2, 6 weeks after DPC sensitization. The treatment is: therapeutic diphenylcyclopropenone sensitization with weekly scalp DPC. TCRdb re-analysed the RACE reads in MiXCR, keeping a single row per CDR3 protein. The table has about 84,000 distinct CDR3 sequences, more than 9% seen once; the top ten hold around 5%. Sequencing was performed on whole blood, taken in connection with sensitization to the hapten diphenylcyclopropenone (DPC). These receptor sequences come from a woman aged 45 to 65 with alopecia areata. Some clones in this sample may be carry-over from other donors' samples.

Worth noting for this clonotype: One base away lies a much larger clone, so this may be a sequencing read error. This chain uses TRBV20-1 with TRBJ2-3; no definite D call. CDR1 DFQATT and CDR2 SNEGSKA come from the germline V gene (reference sequence). This CDR3 spans 12 amino acids. The ends were cut back, 3 bases at V and 0 bases at J, with 4 bases in the middle. CDR3: CSASGSTDTQYF. CDR3 nucleotides: TGCAGTGCTAGCGGAAGCACAGATACGCAGTATTTT.

This clonotype was observed a few times. The CDR3 DNA reads as TGTGCCAGCAGCTTTCCGGCCCCCGAGCAGTTCTTC. This sequence encodes CASSFPAPEQFF. This chain links TRBV5-4 with TRBJ2-1; D ambiguous. V lost 2 bases and J lost 10, with 10 bases in between. The CDR3 runs 12 residues. The V gene's germline CDR1 is SGHNT and CDR2 YYREEE (reference sequence).

This clonotype was counted many times. The CDR3 DNA reads as TGTGCCAGCAGTTTATCCAGGGGGAAAATGAACACTGAAGCTTTCTTT. Its translation: CASSLSRGKMNTEAFF. The genes are TRBV27 and TRBJ1-1; 7 nucleotides match TRBD1. J lost 0 bases, V lost 0 bases, and 4 bases had no gene match. CDR1 is MNHEY and CDR2 is SMNVEV in the germline V gene (reference sequence). This CDR3 contains 16 residues.

This clonotype has only a few counts. The V call is TRBV12-3 or TRBV12-4, the J call TRBJ1-1; tentative D call: TRBD1 (5 bases). The CDR3 is 14 amino acids. The V end lost 5 bases, the J end lost 4 bases, and 14 bases lay between the germline ends. CDR3 DNA sequence: TGTGCCAGCAGTCAGATCGGGGCTCTCACTGAAGCTTTCTTT. Its translation is CASSQIGALTEAFF.

This clonotype was counted many times. V is TRBV7-9 and J is TRBJ2-5, with D maybe TRBD1 (6 bases). Germline V gene sequence: CDR1 SEHNR, CDR2 FQNEAQ (reference sequence). The length of the CDR3 is 14 residues. The germline V and J ends were trimmed by 5 bases and 0 bases, with 10 bases remaining between them. DNA for the CDR3: TGTGCCAGCAGCCGTCGGGACAACCAAGAGACCCAGTACTTC. Residues: CASSRRDNQETQYF.

The chain has TRBV2 and TRBJ1-3; 7 bases match TRBD1. V lost 5 bases and J lost 3; bases outside the gene matches: 10. The CDR3 is 16 residues long. Germline V gene lookup returns CDR1 SNHLY and CDR2 FYNNEI. The chain's CDR3 is CASSIEPRTGGNTIYF. The CDR3 coding sequence is TGTGCCAGCAGTATCGAACCCAGGACAGGTGGAAACACCATATATTTT.

Many counts were recorded for this clonotype. V is TRBV10-3 and J is TRBJ2-7; 8 bases are a match to TRBD2. With 2 bases clipped from V and 4 bases from J, the junction kept 7 bases outside the gene matches. The V gene's germline CDR1 is ENHRY and CDR2 SYGVKD. The length of the CDR3 is 15 residues. The CDR3 reads CAISEPGTRGYEQYF. CDR3 nucleotides: TGTGCCATCAGTGAGCCCGGGACTAGAGGGTACGAGCAGTACTTC.

This clonotype was seen a handful of times. The chain recombines TRBV2 with TRBJ2-1; maybe TRBD2 (5 bases). The length of the CDR3 is 16 residues. CDR1 and CDR2 from the germline V gene are SNHLY and FYNNEI. The V end lost 3 bases, the J end lost 0 bases, and 12 bases lay between the germline ends. The DNA for the CDR3 is TGTGCCAGCAGTGATTTTGCGGGTCGCTCCTACAATGAGCAGTTCTTC. It codes for CASSDFAGRSYNEQFF.

This clonotype was detected ten times or more. The chain joins TRBV28 to TRBJ2-1, with 16 nucleotides matching TRBD2. There are 18 residues in the CDR3. The ends lost 4 bases at V and 8 bases at J; junction bases unmatched: 11. Germline CDR1 is MDHEN and CDR2 is SYDVKM. The CDR3 sequence is CASSSPGLAGGVGDEQFF. DNA of the CDR3: TGTGCCAGCAGTTCCCCGGGACTAGCGGGAGGGGTCGGGGATGAGCAGTTCTTC. The variable domain in full, with the rest retrieved from reference TRBV28 and TRBJ2-1, is DVKVTQSSRYLVKRTGEKVFLECVQDMDHENMFWYRQDPGLGLRLIYFSYDVKMKEKGDIPEGYSVSREKKERFSLILESASTNQTSMYLCASSSPGLAGGVGDEQFFGPGTRLTVL.